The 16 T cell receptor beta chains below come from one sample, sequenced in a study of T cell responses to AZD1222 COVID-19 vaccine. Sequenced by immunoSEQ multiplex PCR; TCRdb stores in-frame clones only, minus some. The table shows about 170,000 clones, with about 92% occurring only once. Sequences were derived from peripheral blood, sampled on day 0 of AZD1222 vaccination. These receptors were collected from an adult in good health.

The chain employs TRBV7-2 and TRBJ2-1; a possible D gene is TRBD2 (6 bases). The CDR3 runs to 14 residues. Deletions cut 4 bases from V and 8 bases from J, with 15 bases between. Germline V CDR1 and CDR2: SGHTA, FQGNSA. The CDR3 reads CASSYYSGSDEQFF. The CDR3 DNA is TGTGCCAGCAGCTACTATAGCGGAAGCGATGAGCAGTTCTTC.

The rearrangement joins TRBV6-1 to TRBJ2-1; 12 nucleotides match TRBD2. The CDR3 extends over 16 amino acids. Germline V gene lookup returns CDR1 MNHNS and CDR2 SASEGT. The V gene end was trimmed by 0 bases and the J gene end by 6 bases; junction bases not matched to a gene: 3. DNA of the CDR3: TGTGCCAGCAGTGAAGCGCTAGCGGGGGGGCTCAATGAGCAGTTCTTC. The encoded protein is CASSEALAGGLNEQFF.

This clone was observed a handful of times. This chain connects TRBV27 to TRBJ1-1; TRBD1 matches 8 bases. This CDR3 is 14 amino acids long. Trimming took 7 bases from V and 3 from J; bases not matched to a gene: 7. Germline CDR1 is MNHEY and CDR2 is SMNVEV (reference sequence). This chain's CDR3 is CASTGGRADTEAFF. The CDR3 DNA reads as TGTGCCAGCACAGGGGGCAGGGCGGACACTGAAGCTTTCTTT.

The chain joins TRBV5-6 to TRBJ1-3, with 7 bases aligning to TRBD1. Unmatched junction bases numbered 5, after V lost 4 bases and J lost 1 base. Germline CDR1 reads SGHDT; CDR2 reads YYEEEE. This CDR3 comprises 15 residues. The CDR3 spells CASSLRGASGNTIYF. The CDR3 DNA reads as TGTGCCAGCAGCCTCAGGGGGGCATCTGGAAACACCATATATTTT.

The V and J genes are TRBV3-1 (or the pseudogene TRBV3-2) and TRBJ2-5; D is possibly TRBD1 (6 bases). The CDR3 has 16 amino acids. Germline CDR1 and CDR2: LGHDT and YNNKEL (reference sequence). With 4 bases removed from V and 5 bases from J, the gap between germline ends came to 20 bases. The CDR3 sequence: CASSPQPTRGWETQYF. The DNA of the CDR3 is TGTGCCAGCAGCCCCCAGCCAACGAGGGGGTGGGAGACCCAGTACTTC.

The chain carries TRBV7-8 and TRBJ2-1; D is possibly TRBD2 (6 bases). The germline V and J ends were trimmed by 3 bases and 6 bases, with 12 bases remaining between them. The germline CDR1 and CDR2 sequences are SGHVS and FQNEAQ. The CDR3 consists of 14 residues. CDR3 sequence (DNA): TGTGCCAGCAGCTTTATTAAGACTAGCAATGAGCAGTTCTTC. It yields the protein CASSFIKTSNEQFF.

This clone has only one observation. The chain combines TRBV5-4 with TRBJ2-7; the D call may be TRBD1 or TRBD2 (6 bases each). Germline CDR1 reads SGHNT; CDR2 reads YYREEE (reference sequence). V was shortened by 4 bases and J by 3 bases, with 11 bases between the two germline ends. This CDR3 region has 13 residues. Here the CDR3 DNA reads TGTGCCAGCAGCCGGGGGCCTTACTACGAGCAGTACTTC. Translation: CASSRGPYYEQYF.

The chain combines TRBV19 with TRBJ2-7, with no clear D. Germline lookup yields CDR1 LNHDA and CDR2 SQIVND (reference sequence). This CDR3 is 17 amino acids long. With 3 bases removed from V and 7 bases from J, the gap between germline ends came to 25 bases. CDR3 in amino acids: CASSMHNDRQWPAEQYF. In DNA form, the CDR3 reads TGTGCCAGTAGTATGCATAATGACCGGCAGTGGCCTGCGGAGCAGTACTTC.

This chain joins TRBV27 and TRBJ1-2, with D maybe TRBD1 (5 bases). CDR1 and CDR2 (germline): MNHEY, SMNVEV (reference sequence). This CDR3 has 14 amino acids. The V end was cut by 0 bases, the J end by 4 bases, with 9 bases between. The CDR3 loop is CASSLSGPLYGYTF. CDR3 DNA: TGTGCCAGCAGTTTATCGGGGCCCCTCTATGGCTACACCTTC.

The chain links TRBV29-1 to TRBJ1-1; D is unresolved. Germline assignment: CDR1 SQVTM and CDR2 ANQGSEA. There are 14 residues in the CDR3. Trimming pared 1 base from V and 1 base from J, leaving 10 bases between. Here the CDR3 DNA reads TGCAGCGTTGAAGTCGACGGAGAGAACACTGAAGCTTTCTTT. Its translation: CSVEVDGENTEAFF.

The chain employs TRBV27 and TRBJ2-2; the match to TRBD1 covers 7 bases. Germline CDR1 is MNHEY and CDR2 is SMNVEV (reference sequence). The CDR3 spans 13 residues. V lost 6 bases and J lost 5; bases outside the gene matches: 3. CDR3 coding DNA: TGTGCCAGCAGCGGACAGGAGACCGGGGAGCTGTTTTTT. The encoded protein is CASSGQETGELFF.

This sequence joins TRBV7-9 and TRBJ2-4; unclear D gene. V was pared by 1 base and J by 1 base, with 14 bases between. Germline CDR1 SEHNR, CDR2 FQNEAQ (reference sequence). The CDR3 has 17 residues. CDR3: CASSLVSLGVAKNIQYF. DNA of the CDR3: TGTGCCAGCAGCTTAGTTAGTCTAGGTGTGGCCAAAAACATTCAGTACTTC.

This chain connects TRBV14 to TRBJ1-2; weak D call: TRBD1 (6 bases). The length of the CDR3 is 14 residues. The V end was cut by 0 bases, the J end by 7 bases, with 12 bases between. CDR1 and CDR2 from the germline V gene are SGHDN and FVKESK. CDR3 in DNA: TGTGCCAGCAGCCAAGATTGGGTAGGGGGTGGCTACACCTTC. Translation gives CASSQDWVGGGYTF. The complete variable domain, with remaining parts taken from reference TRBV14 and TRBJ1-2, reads EAGVTQFPSHSVIEKGQTVTLRCDPISGHDNLYWYRRVMGKEIKFLLHFVKESKQDESGMPNNRFLAERTGGTYSTLKVQPAELEDSGVYFCASSQDWVGGGYTFGSGTRLTVV.

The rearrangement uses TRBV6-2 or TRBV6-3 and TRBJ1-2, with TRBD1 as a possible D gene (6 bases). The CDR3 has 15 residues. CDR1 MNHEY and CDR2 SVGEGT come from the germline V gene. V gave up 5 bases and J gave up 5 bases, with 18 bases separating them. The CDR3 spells CASSPDLTGWYGYTF. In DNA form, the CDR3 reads TGTGCCAGCAGTCCCGACCTCACAGGGTGGTATGGCTACACCTTC.

The CDR3 region is CASSLQGGQPQHF. The CDR3 nucleotides are TGCGCCAGCAGCTTACAGGGTGGTCAGCCCCAGCATTTT. The chain links TRBV5-1 to TRBJ1-5; a weak D match, TRBD1 (6 bases). Trimming removed 2 bases at V and 6 bases at J, with 9 bases between. The CDR3 extends over 13 amino acids. Germline V lookup: CDR1 SGHRS, CDR2 YFSETQ.

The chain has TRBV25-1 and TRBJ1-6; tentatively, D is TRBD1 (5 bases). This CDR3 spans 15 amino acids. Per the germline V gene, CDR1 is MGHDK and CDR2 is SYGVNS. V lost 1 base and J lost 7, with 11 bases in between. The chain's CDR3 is CASSEWGVFNSPLHF. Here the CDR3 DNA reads TGTGCCAGCAGTGAATGGGGGGTTTTCAATTCACCCCTCCACTTT.